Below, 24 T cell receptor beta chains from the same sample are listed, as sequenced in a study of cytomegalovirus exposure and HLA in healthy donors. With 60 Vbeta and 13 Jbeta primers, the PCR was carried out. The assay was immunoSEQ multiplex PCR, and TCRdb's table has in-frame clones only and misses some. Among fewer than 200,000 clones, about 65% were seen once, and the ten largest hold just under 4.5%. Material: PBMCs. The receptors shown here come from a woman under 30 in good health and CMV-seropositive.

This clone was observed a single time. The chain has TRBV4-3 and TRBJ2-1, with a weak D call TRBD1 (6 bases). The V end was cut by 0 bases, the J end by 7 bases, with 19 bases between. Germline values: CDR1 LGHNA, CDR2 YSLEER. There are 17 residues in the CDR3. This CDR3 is CASSQDGPVQGWNEQFF. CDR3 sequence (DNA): TGCGCCAGCAGCCAAGATGGTCCGGTACAGGGATGGAATGAGCAGTTCTTC.

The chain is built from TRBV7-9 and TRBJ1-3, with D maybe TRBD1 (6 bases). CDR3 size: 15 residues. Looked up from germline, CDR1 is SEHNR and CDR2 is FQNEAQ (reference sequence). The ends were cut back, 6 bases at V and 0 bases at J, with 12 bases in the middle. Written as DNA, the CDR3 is TGTGCCAGCAGTTACAGGGCCGTCTCTGGAAACACCATATATTTT. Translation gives CASSYRAVSGNTIYF.

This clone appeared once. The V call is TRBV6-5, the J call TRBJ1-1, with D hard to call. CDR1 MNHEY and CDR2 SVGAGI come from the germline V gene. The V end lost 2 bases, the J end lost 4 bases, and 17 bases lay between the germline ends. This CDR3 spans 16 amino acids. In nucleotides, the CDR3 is TGTGCCAGCAGTTACGCTTTTAGTAGTACGGGCACTGAAGCTTTCTTT. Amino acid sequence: CASSYAFSSTGTEAFF.

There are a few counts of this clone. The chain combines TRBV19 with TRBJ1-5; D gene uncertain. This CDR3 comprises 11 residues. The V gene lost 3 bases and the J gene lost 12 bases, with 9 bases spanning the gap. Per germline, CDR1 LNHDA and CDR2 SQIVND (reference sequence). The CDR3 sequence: CASSIGSGQHF. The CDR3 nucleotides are TGTGCCAGTAGTATTGGCTCGGGCCAGCATTTT. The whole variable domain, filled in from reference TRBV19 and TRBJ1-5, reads DGGITQSPKYLFRKEGQNVTLSCEQNLNHDAMYWYRQDPGQGLRLIYYSQIVNDFQKGDIAEGYSVSREKKESFPLTVTSAQKNPTAFYLCASSIGSGQHFGDGTRLSIL.

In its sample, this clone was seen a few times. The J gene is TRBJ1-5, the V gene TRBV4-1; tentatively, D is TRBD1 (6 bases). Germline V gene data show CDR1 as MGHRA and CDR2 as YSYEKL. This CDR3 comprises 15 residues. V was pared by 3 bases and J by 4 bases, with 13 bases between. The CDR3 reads CASSHLTGPNQPQHF. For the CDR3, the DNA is TGCGCCAGCAGCCATCTGACAGGCCCAAATCAGCCCCAGCATTTT.

CDR3 loop: CASSSETGGPLLPYF. As DNA, the CDR3 is TGCGCCAGCAGCTCGGAGACAGGGGGCCCGCTTTTGCCGTACTTC. The V call is TRBV5-1, the J call TRBJ2-4; 10 nucleotides align to TRBD1. The germline gives CDR1 SGHRS, CDR2 YFSETQ. Trimming at V came to 3 bases and at J to 15 bases, leaving 15 bases not matched to a gene. This CDR3 is 15 amino acids long.

The CDR3 reads CASSLRAAAGYDEQYF. As DNA, the CDR3 is TGTGCCAGCAGTTTAAGGGCGGCAGCGGGATATGACGAGCAGTACTTC. The chain combines TRBV28 with TRBJ2-7, with TRBD2 matching over 7 bases. With 2 bases clipped from V and 5 bases from J, the junction kept 12 bases outside the gene matches. The CDR3 has 16 residues. Germline V gene data show CDR1 as MDHEN and CDR2 as SYDVKM.

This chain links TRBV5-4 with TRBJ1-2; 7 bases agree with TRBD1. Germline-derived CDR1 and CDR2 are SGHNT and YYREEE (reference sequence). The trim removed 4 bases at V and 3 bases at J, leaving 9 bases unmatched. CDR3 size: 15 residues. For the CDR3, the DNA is TGTGCCAGCAGCCCCCGACAGGGATTCTACTATGGCTACACCTTC. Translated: CASSPRQGFYYGYTF.

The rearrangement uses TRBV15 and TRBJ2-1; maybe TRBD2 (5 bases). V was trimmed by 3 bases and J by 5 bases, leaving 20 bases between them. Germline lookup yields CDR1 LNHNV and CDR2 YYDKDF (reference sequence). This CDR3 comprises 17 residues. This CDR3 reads CATSSPSGSRGDNEQFF. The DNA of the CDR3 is TGTGCCACCAGCAGCCCCTCGGGGAGCCGTGGAGACAATGAGCAGTTCTTC.

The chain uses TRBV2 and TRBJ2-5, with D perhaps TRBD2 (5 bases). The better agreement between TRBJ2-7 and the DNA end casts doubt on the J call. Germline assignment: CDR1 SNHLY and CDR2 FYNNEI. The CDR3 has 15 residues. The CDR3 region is CASKISVPSSYEQYF. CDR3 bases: TGTGCCAGCAAGATTAGCGTCCCTAGCTCCTACGAGCAGTACTTC.

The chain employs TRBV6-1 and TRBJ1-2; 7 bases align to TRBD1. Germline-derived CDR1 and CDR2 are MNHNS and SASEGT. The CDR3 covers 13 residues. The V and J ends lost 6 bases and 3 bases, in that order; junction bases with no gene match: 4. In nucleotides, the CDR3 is TGTGCCAGCAGGGACAGGCGACACTATGGCTACACCTTC. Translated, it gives CASRDRRHYGYTF.

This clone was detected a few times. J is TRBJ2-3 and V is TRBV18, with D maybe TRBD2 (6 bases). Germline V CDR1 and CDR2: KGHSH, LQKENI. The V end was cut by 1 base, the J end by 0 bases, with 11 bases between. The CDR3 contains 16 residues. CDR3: CASSPLLALSTDTQYF. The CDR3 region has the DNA TGTGCCAGCTCACCACTCCTAGCGCTAAGCACAGATACGCAGTATTTT.

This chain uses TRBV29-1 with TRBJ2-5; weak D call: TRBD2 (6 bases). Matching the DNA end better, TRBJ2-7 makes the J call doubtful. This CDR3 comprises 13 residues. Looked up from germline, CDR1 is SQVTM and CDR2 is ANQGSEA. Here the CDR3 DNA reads TGCAGCGTGTCTAGCGCGATTAGCTACGAGCAGTACTTC. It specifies CSVSSAISYEQYF.

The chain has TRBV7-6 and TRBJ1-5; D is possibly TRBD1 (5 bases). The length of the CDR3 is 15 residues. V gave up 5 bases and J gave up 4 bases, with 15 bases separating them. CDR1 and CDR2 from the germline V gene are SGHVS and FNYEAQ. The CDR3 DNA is TGTGCCAGCAGCCTCGGACAAGGACTAAATCAGCCCCAGCATTTT. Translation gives CASSLGQGLNQPQHF.

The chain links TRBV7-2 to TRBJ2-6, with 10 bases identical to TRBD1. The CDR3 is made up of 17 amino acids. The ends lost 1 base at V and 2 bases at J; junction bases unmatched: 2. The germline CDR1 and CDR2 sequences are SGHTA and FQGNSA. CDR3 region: CASSLGQGAPGANVLTF. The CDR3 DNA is TGTGCCAGCAGCTTAGGACAGGGGGCCCCTGGGGCCAACGTCCTGACTTTC.

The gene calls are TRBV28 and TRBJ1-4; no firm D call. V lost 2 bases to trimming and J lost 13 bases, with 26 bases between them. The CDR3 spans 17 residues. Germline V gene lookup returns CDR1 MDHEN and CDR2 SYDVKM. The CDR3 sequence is CASSLGPGAGDELRLFF. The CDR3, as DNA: TGTGCCAGCAGTTTAGGCCCTGGTGCGGGAGACGAACTCCGACTGTTTTTT.

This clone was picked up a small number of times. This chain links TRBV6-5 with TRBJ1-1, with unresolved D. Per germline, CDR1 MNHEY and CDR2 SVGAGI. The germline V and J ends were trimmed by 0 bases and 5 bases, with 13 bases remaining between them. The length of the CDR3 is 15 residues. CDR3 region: CASSYSLFGRTEAFF. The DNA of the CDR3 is TGTGCCAGCAGTTACTCTTTATTTGGGAGGACTGAAGCTTTCTTT.

DNA of the CDR3: TGCGCCAGCAGCTTGGTAGGGACAGGGGATACTGAAGCTTTCTTT. It is translated as CASSLVGTGDTEAFF. The gene calls are TRBV5-1 and TRBJ1-1; 10 bases align to TRBD1. CDR1 is SGHRS, CDR2 YFSETQ, per germline. J lost 5 bases, V lost 0 bases, and 4 bases had no gene match. The CDR3 has 15 residues. The full variable domain, completed using reference TRBV5-1 and TRBJ1-1, is KAGVTQTPRYLIKTRGQQVTLSCSPISGHRSVSWYQQTPGQGLQFLFEYFSETQRNKGNFPGRFSGRQFSNSRSEMNVSTLELGDSALYLCASSLVGTGDTEAFFGQGTRLTVV.

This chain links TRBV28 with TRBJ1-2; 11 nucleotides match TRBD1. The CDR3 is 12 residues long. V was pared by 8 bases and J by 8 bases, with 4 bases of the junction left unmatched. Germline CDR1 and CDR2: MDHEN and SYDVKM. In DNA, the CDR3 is TGTGCCAGCTTGGGACAGGGGGAGGGCTACACCTTC. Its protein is CASLGQGEGYTF.

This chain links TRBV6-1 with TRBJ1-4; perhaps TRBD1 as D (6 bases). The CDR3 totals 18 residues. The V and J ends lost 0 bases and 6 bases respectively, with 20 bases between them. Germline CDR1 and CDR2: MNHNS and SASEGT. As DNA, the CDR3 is TGTGCCAGCAGTGAAGCATGGATCTCAGGGGTTTTAGATGAAAAACTGTTTTTT. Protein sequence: CASSEAWISGVLDEKLFF.

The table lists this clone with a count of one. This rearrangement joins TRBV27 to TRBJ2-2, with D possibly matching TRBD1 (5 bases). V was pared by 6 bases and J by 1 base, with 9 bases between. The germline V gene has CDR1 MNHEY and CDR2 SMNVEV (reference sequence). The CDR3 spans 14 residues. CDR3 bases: TGTGCCAGCAGCTCCGGACAGAACACCGGGGAGCTGTTTTTT. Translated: CASSSGQNTGELFF.

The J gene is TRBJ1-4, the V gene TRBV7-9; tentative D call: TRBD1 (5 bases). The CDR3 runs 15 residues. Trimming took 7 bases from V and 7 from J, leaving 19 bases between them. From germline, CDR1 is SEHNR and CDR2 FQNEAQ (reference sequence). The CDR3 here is CASTSWAGKAEKLFF. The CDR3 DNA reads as TGTGCCAGCACCAGCTGGGCAGGGAAGGCTGAAAAACTGTTTTTT.

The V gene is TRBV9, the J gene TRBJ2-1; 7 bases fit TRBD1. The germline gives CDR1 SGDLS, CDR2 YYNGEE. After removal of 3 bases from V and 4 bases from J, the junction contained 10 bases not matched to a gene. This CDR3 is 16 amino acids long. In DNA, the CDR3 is TGTGCCAGCAGCGAACAGGGGATCGAGTCGTACAATGAGCAGTTCTTC. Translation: CASSEQGIESYNEQFF.

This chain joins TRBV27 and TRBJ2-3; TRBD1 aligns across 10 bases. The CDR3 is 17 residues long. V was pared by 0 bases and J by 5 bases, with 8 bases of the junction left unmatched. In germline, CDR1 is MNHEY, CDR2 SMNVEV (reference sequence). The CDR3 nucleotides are TGTGCCAGCAGTTTATCGTACGGGACAGGGGTCAGAGATACGCAGTATTTT. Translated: CASSLSYGTGVRDTQYF.